This T cell receptor (beta chain) was identified during a study of identical twins. The study's findings and limits: Twins shared beta out-of-frame sequences in excess, but this excess was weaker.

There are a few counts of this clonotype. The antigen remains unidentified. The CDR3 is made up of 15 amino acids. With 4 bases clipped from V and 7 bases from J, the junction kept 8 bases outside the gene matches. CDR1 is MNHEY and CDR2 is SVGAGI in the germline V gene. There were only healthy Caucasians among the donors. Carrying unique molecular identifiers, the cDNA also gained a universal primer site through template switching. Each CDR3 protein gets one entry after TCRdb re-called the 5' RACE reads with MiXCR. The table has a few hundred thousand distinct CDR3 sequences, just under 10% seen once. These records were also assigned to another study, of yellow fever vaccine responses in identical twins. As that study records: Vaccine T cell responses of twins reportedly seemed partly convergent and partly personalized.

This clonotype was sampled from a woman younger than 35 in good health. Sequenced input: PBMCs. The gene calls are TRBV6-5 and TRBJ2-1; 9 nucleotides align to TRBD2. The CDR3 is CASSFSLAGRNEQFF. DNA for the CDR3: TGTGCCAGCAGTTTTTCGCTAGCGGGAAGGAATGAGCAGTTCTTC.